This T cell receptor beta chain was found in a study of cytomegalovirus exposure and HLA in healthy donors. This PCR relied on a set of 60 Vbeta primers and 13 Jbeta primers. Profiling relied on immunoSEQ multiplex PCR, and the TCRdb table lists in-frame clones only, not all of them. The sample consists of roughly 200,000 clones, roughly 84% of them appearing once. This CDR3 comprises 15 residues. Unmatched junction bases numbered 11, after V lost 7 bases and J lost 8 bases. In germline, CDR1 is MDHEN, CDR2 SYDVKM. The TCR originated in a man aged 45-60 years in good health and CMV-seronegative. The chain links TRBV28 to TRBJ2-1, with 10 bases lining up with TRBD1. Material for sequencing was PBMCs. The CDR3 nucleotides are TGTGCCAGCAATTCCCGACAGGGGGCCATCTATGAGCAGTTCTTC. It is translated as CASNSRQGAIYEQFF.